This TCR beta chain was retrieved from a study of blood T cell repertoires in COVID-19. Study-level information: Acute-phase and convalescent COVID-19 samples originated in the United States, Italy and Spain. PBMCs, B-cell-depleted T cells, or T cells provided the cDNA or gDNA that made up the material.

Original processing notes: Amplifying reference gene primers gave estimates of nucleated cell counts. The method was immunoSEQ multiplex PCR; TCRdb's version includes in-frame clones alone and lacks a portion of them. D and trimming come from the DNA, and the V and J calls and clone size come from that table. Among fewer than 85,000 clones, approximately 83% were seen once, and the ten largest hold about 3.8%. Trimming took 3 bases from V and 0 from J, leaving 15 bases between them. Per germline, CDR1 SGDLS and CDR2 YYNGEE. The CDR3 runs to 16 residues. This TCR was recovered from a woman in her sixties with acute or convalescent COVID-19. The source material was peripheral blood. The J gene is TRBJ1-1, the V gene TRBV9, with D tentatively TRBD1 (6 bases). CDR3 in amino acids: CASSAYTGPMNTEAFF. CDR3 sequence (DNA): TGTGCCAGCAGCGCGTATACAGGGCCCATGAACACTGAAGCTTTCTTT.